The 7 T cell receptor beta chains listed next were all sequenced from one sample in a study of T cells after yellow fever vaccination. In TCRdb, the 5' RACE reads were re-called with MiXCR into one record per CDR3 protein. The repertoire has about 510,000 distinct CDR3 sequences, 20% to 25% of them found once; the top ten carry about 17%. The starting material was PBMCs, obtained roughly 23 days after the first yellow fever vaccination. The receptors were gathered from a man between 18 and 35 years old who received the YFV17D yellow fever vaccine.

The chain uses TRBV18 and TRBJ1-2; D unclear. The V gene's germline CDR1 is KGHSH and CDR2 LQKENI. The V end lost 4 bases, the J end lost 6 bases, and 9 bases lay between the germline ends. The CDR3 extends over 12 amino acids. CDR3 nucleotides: TGTGCCAGCTCACAATCTCGTGATGGCTACACCTTC. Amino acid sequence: CASSQSRDGYTF.

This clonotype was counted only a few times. As DNA, the CDR3 is TGCAGCGTTACCGGACCGTGGAACACTGAAGCTTTCTTT. It encodes CSVTGPWNTEAFF. The V and J genes are TRBV29-1 and TRBJ1-1, with D unresolved. Germline V gene data show CDR1 as SQVTM and CDR2 as ANQGSEA. The CDR3 length is 13 residues. V gave up 5 bases and J gave up 1 base, with 11 bases separating them.

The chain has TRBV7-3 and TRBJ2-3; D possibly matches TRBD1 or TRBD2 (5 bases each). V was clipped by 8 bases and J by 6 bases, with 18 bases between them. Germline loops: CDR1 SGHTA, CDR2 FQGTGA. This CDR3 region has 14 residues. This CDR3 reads CASSGAPNGDTQYF. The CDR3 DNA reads TGTGCCAGCTCCGGGGCTCCAAACGGGGATACGCAGTATTTT.

CDR3 DNA sequence: TGTGCCAGCAGTTACTCGACAGGGGACTATGGCTACACCTTC. Protein sequence: CASSYSTGDYGYTF. J is TRBJ1-2 and V is TRBV6-5; the match to TRBD1 covers 8 bases. The germline CDR1 and CDR2 sequences are MNHEY and SVGAGI. The CDR3 is 14 amino acids. J was trimmed by 3 bases and V by 0 bases; bases with no gene match: 0.

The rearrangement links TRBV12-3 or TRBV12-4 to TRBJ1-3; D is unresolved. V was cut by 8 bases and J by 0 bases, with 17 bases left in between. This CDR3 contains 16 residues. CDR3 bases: TGTGCCAGCGATGACCCAAGGTCCTTCTCTGGAAACACCATATATTTT. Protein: CASDDPRSFSGNTIYF.

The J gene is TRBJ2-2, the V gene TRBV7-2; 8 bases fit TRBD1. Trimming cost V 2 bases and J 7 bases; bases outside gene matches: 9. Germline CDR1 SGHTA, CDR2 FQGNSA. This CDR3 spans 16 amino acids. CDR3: CASSLQGATGVGELFF. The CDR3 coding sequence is TGTGCCAGCAGCTTACAGGGGGCGACTGGGGTCGGGGAGCTGTTTTTT.

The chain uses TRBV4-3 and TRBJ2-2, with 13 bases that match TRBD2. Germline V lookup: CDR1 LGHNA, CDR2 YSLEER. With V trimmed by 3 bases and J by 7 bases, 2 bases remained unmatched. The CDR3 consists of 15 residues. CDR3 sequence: CASSQWTSGGGELFF. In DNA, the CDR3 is TGCGCCAGCAGCCAGTGGACTAGCGGGGGCGGGGAGCTGTTTTTT.